The T cell receptor (beta chain) described here comes from a study of spatial heterogeneity in lung cancer. Deletions cut 8 bases from V and 0 bases from J, with 11 bases between. The CDR3 sequence is 14 residues long. CDR1 WSHSY and CDR2 SAAADI come from the germline V gene. A distinct unique molecular identifier was carried by each TCR cDNA molecule. TCRdb re-derived calls from the 5' RACE reads in MiXCR, one entry per CDR3 protein. This table holds some 5,400 distinct CDR3 sequences, 3.5% to 5% found once. This clonotype showed up just a few times. Noted time point: sample taken at primary tumor resection. The donor group consisted of under 90 patients who had untreated, early-stage non-small cell lung cancer. No cells were sorted before sequencing. The whole RNA sequenced was extracted from tumor, nontumor lung or frozen PBMC.

The V gene is TRBV10-2, the J gene TRBJ2-4; D is possibly TRBD1 or TRBD2 (5 bases each). The sequencing used normal lung tissue next to the tumor, collected at surgery. The receptor was derived from a male donor with early-stage non-small cell lung cancer. The CDR3 spells CASGSGPAKNIQYF. The CDR3 coding sequence is TGCGCCAGCGGTTCGGGGCCAGCCAAAAACATTCAGTACTTC.